The 31 T cell receptor beta chains presented below share a single source sample, sequenced in a study of T-cell reconstitution after alpha-beta-depleted transplantation in children. The authors prepared the TCRbeta library with unique molecular identifiers. MiXCR, applied by TCRdb to the PCR reads, yields one record per CDR3 protein. This sample has roughly 20,000 distinct CDR3 sequences, with approximately 11% found just once. Sequencing used PBMCs from the stem cell graft donor, obtained from the stem cell graft. The receptors stem from a human donor who donated a stem cell graft to a child with chronic granulomatous disease.

This clonotype was observed many times. The chain carries TRBV25-1 and TRBJ1-5; a weak D match, TRBD1 (5 bases). The germline V gene encodes CDR1 MGHDK and CDR2 SYGVNS. V was trimmed by 1 base and J by 2 bases, leaving 9 bases between them. This CDR3 has 15 residues. The CDR3 reads CASSEWGSGNQPQHF. CDR3 coding DNA: TGTGCCAGCAGTGAATGGGGGTCCGGCAATCAGCCCCAGCATTTT.

This clonotype was found many times. The gene calls are TRBV7-2 and TRBJ1-6; D is perhaps TRBD1 (6 bases). The CDR3 runs to 18 residues. The V gene's germline CDR1 is SGHTA and CDR2 FQGNSA. The ends were cut back, 5 bases at V and 2 bases at J, with 19 bases in the middle. The CDR3, as DNA: TGTGCCAGCAGCCGCAGACAGGCCGCGGGCCCCTATAATTCACCCCTCCACTTT. Its translation: CASSRRQAAGPYNSPLHF.

V is TRBV12-3 or TRBV12-4 and J is TRBJ2-7; tentatively, D is TRBD1 or TRBD2 (5 bases each). CDR3 length: 14 residues. Trimming shortened V by 7 bases and J by 3 bases, and 16 bases separated the two germline ends. DNA for the CDR3: TGTGCCAGCACCTCGGGGACCTCACACTACGAGCAGTACTTC. Translation gives CASTSGTSHYEQYF.

In its sample, this clonotype was seen many times. V is TRBV29-1 and J is TRBJ2-2, with 9 bases identical to TRBD1. There are 17 residues in the CDR3. The V gene's germline CDR1 is SQVTM and CDR2 ANQGSEA. The V gene end was trimmed by 6 bases and the J gene end by 4 bases; junction bases not matched to a gene: 15. The CDR3 here is CSVFSTGGTLITGELFF. DNA for the CDR3: TGCAGCGTCTTTTCGACAGGGGGAACTTTGATCACCGGGGAGCTGTTTTTT.

This clonotype has at least ten counts. Relative to the germline gene, one junction end is altered; a read error may explain this. The chain uses TRBV15 and TRBJ2-3; unclear D gene. Per germline, CDR1 LNHNV and CDR2 YYDKDF (reference sequence). The CDR3 length is 13 residues. CDR3 residues: CATSRERTDTQYF. CDR3 in DNA: TGTGCCACCAGCCGAGAGAGGACAGATACGCAGTATTTT.

Ten or more counts support this clonotype. J is TRBJ1-4 and V is TRBV5-5; 11 bases line up with TRBD1. Germline V gives CDR1 SGHKS, CDR2 YYEKEE (reference sequence). This CDR3 region has 15 residues. With 4 bases clipped from V and 6 bases from J, the junction kept 5 bases outside the gene matches. The CDR3: CASSRTGGSYEKLFF. The CDR3 DNA reads TGTGCCAGCAGCAGGACAGGGGGCTCTTATGAAAAACTGTTTTTT. The whole variable domain, filled in from reference TRBV5-5 and TRBJ1-4, reads DAGVTQSPTHLIKTRGQQVTLRCSPISGHKSVSWYQQVLGQGPQFIFQYYEKEERGRGNFPDRFSARQFPNYSSELNVNALLLGDSALYLCASSRTGGSYEKLFFGSGTQLSVL.

This clonotype was seen repeatedly, ten times or more. This sequence joins TRBV15 and TRBJ2-3; possibly TRBD2 for D (5 bases). This CDR3 comprises 17 residues. V was shortened by 8 bases and J by 4 bases, with 25 bases between the two germline ends. CDR1 is LNHNV and CDR2 is YYDKDF in the germline V gene (reference sequence). CDR3 coding DNA: TGTGCCACCGACAAGTTTCCCCGGGATCAGCGTTCAGATACGCAGTATTTT. It specifies CATDKFPRDQRSDTQYF.

The sample holds many counts of this clonotype. The V call is TRBV12-3 or TRBV12-4, the J call TRBJ2-5; 7 bases align to TRBD2. The length of the CDR3 is 14 residues. Trimming cost V 6 bases and J 1 base; bases outside gene matches: 5. The CDR3 region is CASSPGTIQETQYF. The CDR3 region has the DNA TGTGCCAGCAGCCCAGGGACTATCCAAGAGACCCAGTACTTC.

In its sample, this clonotype was seen many times. V is TRBV20-1 and J is TRBJ1-1; TRBD1 is a possible D gene (5 bases). Deletions cut 5 bases from V and 4 bases from J, with 17 bases between. The CDR3 has 14 residues. Germline V gene lookup returns CDR1 DFQATT and CDR2 SNEGSKA (reference sequence). CDR3 bases: TGCAGTGCTGGGGGGGAAGTTGGTAGCACTGAAGCTTTCTTT. Encoded protein: CSAGGEVGSTEAFF.

This clonotype was observed at least ten times. The chain is built from TRBV5-1 and TRBJ2-7; D not certain. Germline V gives CDR1 SGHRS, CDR2 YFSETQ. The CDR3 spans 14 residues. V lost 2 bases, J lost 3 bases, and 12 bases lay in between. The CDR3 is CASSFEATSYEQYF. The CDR3 nucleotides read TGCGCCAGCAGCTTCGAGGCGACCAGCTACGAGCAGTACTTC.

This clonotype appeared many times. The chain couples TRBV5-6 to TRBJ2-2; a possible D gene is TRBD2 (6 bases). Germline values: CDR1 SGHDT, CDR2 YYEEEE. Trimming removed 2 bases at V and 6 bases at J, with 8 bases between. CDR3 size: 13 residues. The CDR3 nucleotides read TGTGCCAGCAGCTTCTGGGGGGCCGGGGAGCTGTTTTTT. This translates into CASSFWGAGELFF.

The table lists this clonotype with many counts. V usage is TRBV20-1 and J usage is TRBJ2-3; tentatively, D is TRBD1 or TRBD2 (5 bases each). Between the trimmed V and J ends, which lost 3 bases and 2 bases, there was a span of 6 bases. Germline CDR1 is DFQATT and CDR2 is SNEGSKA (reference sequence). The CDR3 sequence is 12 residues long. The CDR3 coding sequence is TGCAGTGCTAGCGGGGCCACAGATACGCAGTATTTT. Protein sequence: CSASGATDTQYF.

At least ten counts were recorded for this clonotype. The chain joins TRBV9 to TRBJ2-2; maybe TRBD1 (6 bases). CDR3 length: 18 residues. Germline loops: CDR1 SGDLS, CDR2 YYNGEE. Trimming removed 3 bases from V and 5 bases from J, with 23 bases in between. The DNA for the CDR3 is TGTGCCAGCAGCGACACCCCCTCCAGGGGAGCGGCTACCGGGGAGCTGTTTTTT. Protein sequence: CASSDTPSRGAATGELFF. Full variable domain (remainder filled in from reference TRBV9 and TRBJ2-2): DSGVTQTPKHLITATGQRVTLRCSPRSGDLSVYWYQQSLDQGLQFLIQYYNGEERAKGNILERFSAQQFPDLHSELNLSSLELGDSALYFCASSDTPSRGAATGELFFGEGSRLTVL.

This clonotype was detected many times. This chain uses TRBV3-1 with TRBJ2-7; D unresolved. Trimming stripped 0 bases from V and 5 bases from J, with 14 bases between. Germline V lookup: CDR1 LGHDT, CDR2 YNNKEL (reference sequence). There are 15 residues in the CDR3. The chain's CDR3 is CASSQEWVQTHEQYF. CDR3 bases: TGTGCCAGCAGCCAAGAGTGGGTTCAGACCCACGAGCAGTACTTC.

This clonotype was seen at least ten times. The chain has TRBV7-3 and TRBJ2-1; no clear D. The CDR3 has 16 amino acids. Germline CDR1 SGHTA, CDR2 FQGTGA. V lost 1 base and J 1 base, leaving 11 bases between the germline ends. CDR3 in amino acids: CASSLRPGVSYNEQFF. The CDR3 bases are TGTGCCAGCAGCTTAAGACCCGGAGTGTCCTACAATGAGCAGTTCTTC.

This clonotype was found many times. The rearrangement links TRBV20-1 to TRBJ1-2; possibly TRBD1 for D (6 bases). The germline gives CDR1 DFQATT, CDR2 SNEGSKA (reference sequence). The CDR3 has 15 residues. Trimming stripped 1 base from V and 6 bases from J, with 18 bases between. The DNA of the CDR3 is TGCAGTGCTAGAGGAGGACAGTCAATGCCCCATGGCTACACCTTC. Its protein product is CSARGGQSMPHGYTF.

This clonotype was picked up a small number of times. The CDR3 sequence is CSARTSGNTIYF. The CDR3 coding sequence is TGCAGTGCTAGAACTTCTGGAAACACCATATATTTT. The chain couples TRBV20-1 to TRBJ1-3; D ambiguous. The CDR3 has 12 residues. Germline V CDR1 and CDR2: DFQATT, SNEGSKA (reference sequence). Trimming stripped 2 bases from V and 1 base from J, with 3 bases between.

This clonotype appeared many times. The CDR3 coding sequence is TGTGCCGGAGGGACAGTCGGACTAGCGGGGGTTAACACAGATACGCAGTATTTT. Protein: CAGGTVGLAGVNTDTQYF. This rearrangement joins TRBV12-3 or TRBV12-4 to TRBJ2-3; 13 bases align to TRBD2. The J segment lost 2 bases and the V segment lost 11 bases, leaving 16 bases of the junction unmatched. This CDR3 spans 18 amino acids.

This clonotype was recorded at least ten times. A much larger clone is a single base away; this may be a read error. The gene calls are TRBV7-8 and TRBJ2-4; 12 nucleotides agree with TRBD2. The CDR3 sequence is 17 residues long. Germline assignment: CDR1 SGHVS and CDR2 FQNEAQ. CDR3: CASSRTSGRQTKNSQYF. CDR3 nucleotides: TGTGCCAGCAGCCGAACTAGCGGGAGGCAGACCAAAAACAGTCAGTACTTC.

The V gene is TRBV11-3, the J gene TRBJ2-5, with a weak D call TRBD2 (6 bases). The germline V gene has CDR1 SGHNT and CDR2 YENEEA. The germline V and J ends were trimmed by 5 bases and 7 bases, with 14 bases remaining between them. CDR3 length equals 13 residues. The CDR3 DNA follows: TGTGCCAGCAGCCCCCGGGACTCCGTGACCCAGTACTTC. This gives the protein CASSPRDSVTQYF.

This clonotype was detected ten times or more. This chain uses TRBV15 with TRBJ2-1; D is uncertain. The V end lost 4 bases, the J end lost 8 bases, and 15 bases lay between the germline ends. CDR1 and CDR2 from the germline V gene are LNHNV and YYDKDF (reference sequence). The CDR3 loop spans 14 amino acids. CDR3 sequence (DNA): TGTGCCACCAGCATCCGCTCCCAAAACGATGAGCAGTTCTTC. The encoded protein is CATSIRSQNDEQFF.

This clonotype occurred many times. The V gene is TRBV5-6, the J gene TRBJ1-1, with unresolved D. Trimming pared 0 bases from V and 1 base from J, leaving 7 bases between. CDR1 and CDR2 (germline): SGHDT, YYEEEE. This CDR3 region has 14 residues. In nucleotides, the CDR3 is TGTGCCAGCAGCTTGGGGCAAGAGAACACTGAAGCTTTCTTT. Translated, it gives CASSLGQENTEAFF.

In its sample, this clonotype is medium-sized. The chain joins TRBV7-9 to TRBJ2-2; weak D call: TRBD2 (5 bases). CDR3 size: 13 residues. The germline CDR1 and CDR2 sequences are SEHNR and FQNEAQ (reference sequence). The ends were cut back, 2 bases at V and 5 bases at J, with 6 bases in the middle. In nucleotides, the CDR3 is TGTGCCAGCAGCTTACGAGGGACCGGGGAGCTGTTTTTT. Its protein product is CASSLRGTGELFF.

This clonotype was counted many times. This chain uses TRBV15 with TRBJ2-5; D may be TRBD1 or TRBD2 (5 bases each). Per the germline V gene, CDR1 is LNHNV and CDR2 is YYDKDF (reference sequence). The CDR3 loop spans 16 amino acids. V lost 0 bases and J lost 2, with 13 bases in between. This CDR3 reads CATSRDEGQEQETQYF. Written as DNA, the CDR3 is TGTGCCACCAGCAGAGATGAGGGGCAGGAACAAGAGACCCAGTACTTC.

The chain joins TRBV14 to TRBJ2-5; D unresolved. V was shortened by 6 bases and J by 2 bases, with 28 bases between the two germline ends. Germline V CDR1 and CDR2: SGHDN, FVKESK. The CDR3 spans 19 residues. The CDR3 loop is CASSQYRIGEPVLQETQYF. The CDR3 DNA follows: TGTGCCAGCAGTCAATACCGCATTGGGGAACCAGTACTGCAAGAGACCCAGTACTTC.

This clonotype was detected ten times or more. This chain uses TRBV3-1 with TRBJ1-1; D ambiguous. Trimming took off 1 base at V and 9 bases at J, with 9 bases between the two ends. The CDR3 has 12 residues. Germline CDR1 is LGHDT and CDR2 is YNNKEL (reference sequence). The CDR3 protein is CASSQGGRQAFF. As DNA, the CDR3 is TGTGCCAGCAGCCAAGGGGGTAGGCAAGCTTTCTTT. Using reference TRBV3-1 and TRBJ1-1 for the parts outside the CDR3, the full variable domain is DTAVSQTPKYLVTQMGNDKSIKCEQNLGHDTMYWYKQDSKKFLKIMFSYNNKELIINETVPNRFSPKSPDKAHLNLHINSLELGDSAVYFCASSQGGRQAFFGQGTRLTVV.

This clonotype has ten or more counts. The V and J genes are TRBV29-1 and TRBJ1-2; 12 bases are shared with TRBD1. The CDR3 consists of 15 residues. V was pared by 7 bases and J by 2 bases, with 8 bases of the junction left unmatched. CDR1 and CDR2 from the germline V gene are SQVTM and ANQGSEA. The CDR3 bases are TGCAGCGCGGGGGACAGGGGGCGGAAGAACTATGGCTACACCTTC. Protein: CSAGDRGRKNYGYTF.

The rearrangement joins TRBV6-5 to TRBJ2-7; 7 nucleotides line up with TRBD1. This CDR3 is 12 amino acids long. The germline V gene has CDR1 MNHEY and CDR2 SVGAGI. The CDR3 sequence: CAPGRGCNEQYF. The CDR3 nucleotides read TGTGCGCCTGGCAGGGGGTGCAACGAGCAGTACTTC.

This clonotype was counted at least ten times. The chain couples TRBV12-3 or TRBV12-4 to TRBJ2-3; 8 bases match TRBD2. This CDR3 is 16 amino acids long. With V trimmed by 5 bases and J by 1 base, 8 bases remained unmatched. CDR3 sequence: CASSPGLADGTDTQYF. CDR3 sequence (DNA): TGTGCCAGCAGTCCCGGACTAGCAGATGGCACAGATACGCAGTATTTT.

This clonotype was seen at least ten times. J is TRBJ2-3 and V is TRBV7-2; D possibly corresponds to TRBD2 (7 bases). Germline V gives CDR1 SGHTA, CDR2 FQGNSA. Trimming cost V 1 base and J 6 bases, with 14 bases left between them. CDR3 length equals 15 residues. DNA of the CDR3: TGTGCCAGCAGCTTAGGAGGGGGAGGGAAGGATACGCAGTATTTT. This translates into CASSLGGGGKDTQYF.

The rearrangement uses TRBV20-1 and TRBJ2-5; no reliable D call. CDR3 length equals 12 residues. Germline V lookup: CDR1 DFQATT, CDR2 SNEGSKA (reference sequence). The CDR3 spells CADQRFPETQYF. CDR3 bases: TGCGCCGACCAAAGGTTCCCAGAGACCCAGTACTTC.